The rows below give T cell receptor beta chains drawn from one sample of a study of the immune and genomic landscape of osteosarcoma. The repertoire was sequenced with immunoSEQ multiplex PCR; TCRdb's copy has only in-frame clones and lacks some. Of some 2,500 clones in the sample, approximately 70% are singletons; the top ten hold approximately 13%. Sequenced input: osteosarcoma tumor tissue from the lung. Receptors originate from a human donor with osteosarcoma. Both conserved end residues are part of each CDR3. The order of the fields is CDR3 protein, CDR3 DNA, D gene, V gene, J gene, clone size. D genes are given only for firm matches. Size tells how often a clone was seen (once, few, many) or the class of an expanded clone, and some rows leave it out.

CDR3: CSVREAGELFF; DNA: TGCAGCGTTCGGGAGGCCGGGGAGCTGTTTTTT; D: TRBD2; V: TRBV29-1; J: TRBJ2-2; size: once
CDR3: CASSYGGLGTEAFF; DNA: TGTGCCAGCAGTTACGGAGGGTTGGGGACTGAAGCTTTCTTT; D: -; V: TRBV6-5; J: TRBJ1-1; size: few
CDR3: CAWEIVSGTEETQYF; DNA: TGTGCCTGGGAAATAGTATCCGGGACAGAGGAGACCCAGTACTTC; D: TRBD1; V: TRBV30; J: TRBJ2-5; size: -
CDR3: CASSLAQGNSPLHF; DNA: TGTGCCAGCAGCTTAGCACAGGGGAATTCACCCCTCCACTTT; D: TRBD1; V: TRBV7-9; J: TRBJ1-6; size: few
CDR3: CASSPLPTANTEAFF; DNA: TGCGCCAGCAGCCCTCTCCCGACGGCAAACACTGAAGCTTTCTTT; D: -; V: TRBV5-1; J: TRBJ1-1; size: few
CDR3: CASSPGQERQWYF; DNA: TGTGCCAGCAGTCCGGGACAGGAACGGCAATGGTACTTC; D: TRBD1; V: TRBV27; J: TRBJ2-4; size: -
CDR3: CASSALALGETQYF; DNA: TGTGCCAGCAGTGCCCTGGCCCTAGGAGAGACCCAGTACTTC; D: -; V: TRBV2; J: TRBJ2-5; size: -
CDR3: CASIPLAGGPDTQYF; DNA: TGTGCCAGCATTCCTTTAGCGGGGGGGCCAGATACGCAGTATTTT; D: TRBD2; V: TRBV2; J: TRBJ2-3; size: -
CDR3: CASSLEKTGGYTF; DNA: TGTGCCAGCAGCTTAGAGAAAACTGGTGGCTACACCTTC; D: -; V: TRBV7-9; J: TRBJ1-2; size: -
CDR3: CASRDSGQLNTEAFF; DNA: TGTGCCAGCAGGGACAGCGGCCAGCTGAACACTGAAGCTTTCTTT; D: -; V: TRBV6-1; J: TRBJ1-1; size: -
CDR3: CASSSTGGGYGYTF; DNA: TGTGCCAGTAGTTCAACAGGGGGCGGCTATGGCTACACCTTC; D: TRBD1; V: TRBV19; J: TRBJ1-2; size: -
CDR3: CASSLGGTQETQYF; DNA: TGCGCCAGCAGCTTGGGGGGAACCCAAGAGACCCAGTACTTC; D: -; V: TRBV5-1; J: TRBJ2-5; size: few
CDR3: CASSPGLTGELFF; DNA: TGTGCCAGCTCACCAGGGTTGACCGGGGAGCTGTTTTTT; D: -; V: TRBV18; J: TRBJ2-2; size: -
CDR3: CASSLEGGGASYEQYF; DNA: TGCGCCAGCAGCTTGGAGGGCGGGGGGGCCTCCTACGAGCAGTACTTC; D: TRBD2; V: TRBV5-1; J: TRBJ2-7; size: -
CDR3: CASSFKSRSTEQFF; DNA: TGTGCCAGCAGCTTCAAGAGTCGGTCCACTGAGCAGTTCTTC; D: -; V: TRBV7-9; J: TRBJ2-1; size: -
CDR3: CASSHRKRGLETQYF; DNA: TGCGCCAGCAGCCACCGGAAGCGGGGGTTAGAGACCCAGTACTTC; D: TRBD2; V: TRBV4-1; J: TRBJ2-5; size: -
CDR3: CASSGETGRAFF; DNA: TGTGCCAGCAGTGGGGAGACAGGGCGAGCTTTCTTT; D: TRBD1; V: TRBV6-1; J: TRBJ1-1; size: -
CDR3: CASSIHTDRSNQPQHF; DNA: TGCGCCAGCAGCATTCATACGGACAGGAGCAATCAGCCCCAGCATTTT; D: TRBD1; V: TRBV4-1; J: TRBJ1-5; size: large
CDR3: CASSGYTGTDTQYF; DNA: TGTGCCAGCAGTGGGTATACAGGCACAGATACGCAGTATTTT; D: -; V: TRBV27; J: TRBJ2-3; size: -
CDR3: CASSLERYNSPLHF; DNA: TGTGCCAGCAGCTTAGAACGGTATAATTCACCCCTCCACTTT; D: -; V: TRBV7-9; J: TRBJ1-6; size: -
CDR3: CASTQVNNSPLHF; DNA: TGTGCCAGCACCCAGGTGAATAATTCACCCCTCCACTTT; D: -; V: TRBV6-1; J: TRBJ1-6; size: few
CDR3: CASSQDGGDTQYF; DNA: TGTGCCAGCAGCCAAGATGGGGGAGATACGCAGTATTTT; D: -; V: TRBV4-2; J: TRBJ2-3; size: -
CDR3: CASSFHGGVGYTF; DNA: TGTGCCAGCAGCTTTCACGGGGGTGTTGGCTACACCTTC; D: -; V: TRBV7-2; J: TRBJ1-2; size: -
CDR3: CASSVLETGTGRQPQHF; DNA: TGCGCCAGCAGTGTGCTCGAAACCGGGACCGGGCGACAGCCCCAGCATTTT; D: -; V: TRBV10-1; J: TRBJ1-5; size: once
CDR3: CASIGQGIAGYTF; DNA: TGTGCCAGCATTGGACAGGGTATCGCTGGCTACACCTTC; D: TRBD1; V: TRBV2; J: TRBJ1-2; size: few
CDR3: CAWRRRAGNLAKNIQYF; DNA: TGTGCCTGGCGCCGTCGGGCAGGAAACTTAGCCAAAAACATTCAGTACTTC; D: -; V: TRBV30; J: TRBJ2-4; size: -
CDR3: CASSPPQGVMYEQYF; DNA: TGTGCCAGCAGCCCTCCCCAGGGGGTTATGTACGAGCAGTACTTC; D: TRBD1; V: TRBV27; J: TRBJ2-7; size: few
CDR3: CASSKDRNYGYTF; DNA: TGTGCCAGCAGCAAGGACAGGAACTATGGCTACACCTTC; D: TRBD1; V: TRBV6-5; J: TRBJ1-2; size: few
CDR3: CAISESGTGVQETQYF; DNA: TGTGCCATCAGTGAGTCCGGGACAGGCGTCCAAGAGACCCAGTACTTC; D: TRBD1; V: TRBV10-3; J: TRBJ2-5; size: -
CDR3: CASSVAVGAADTQYF; DNA: TGTGCCAGCAGCGTAGCGGTGGGGGCCGCTGATACGCAGTATTTT; D: -; V: TRBV9; J: TRBJ2-3; size: once
CDR3: CAWSVQGANIQYF; DNA: TGTGCCTGGAGTGTACAGGGGGCAAACATTCAGTACTTC; D: TRBD1; V: TRBV30; J: TRBJ2-4; size: -
CDR3: CASSPATSGDQETQYF; DNA: TGCGCCAGCAGCCCCGCGACTAGCGGGGACCAAGAGACCCAGTACTTC; D: TRBD2; V: TRBV4-3; J: TRBJ2-5; size: few
CDR3: CAWSVRARETQYF; DNA: TGTGCCTGGAGTGTACGGGCCCGAGAGACCCAGTACTTC; D: -; V: TRBV30; J: TRBJ2-5; size: -
CDR3: CASLQTGNYGYTF; DNA: TGCGCCAGCTTACAGACAGGGAACTATGGCTACACCTTC; D: TRBD1; V: TRBV10-2; J: TRBJ1-2; size: -
CDR3: CASSEREGTKGYTF; DNA: TGTGCCAGCAGTGAAAGGGAGGGAACCAAAGGCTACACCTTC; D: -; V: TRBV2; J: TRBJ1-2; size: few
CDR3: CASSSTGYGSPLHF; DNA: TGTGCCAGCAGCTCCACAGGGTACGGGTCACCCCTCCACTTT; D: -; V: TRBV5-5; J: TRBJ1-6; size: few
CDR3: CASSPHGQPQHF; DNA: TGTGCCAGCAGCCCCCATGGTCAGCCCCAGCATTTT; D: -; V: TRBV11-3; J: TRBJ1-5; size: once
CDR3: CASSLIIGNTEAFF; DNA: TGTGCCAGCAGTTTAATCATCGGGAACACTGAAGCTTTCTTT; D: -; V: TRBV27; J: TRBJ1-1; size: -
CDR3: CASSQGSGNTIYF; DNA: TGTGCCAGCAGCCAGGGTTCTGGAAACACCATATATTTT; D: -; V: TRBV7-6; J: TRBJ1-3; size: -
CDR3: CASSLWGNEQYF; DNA: TGTGCCAGCAGCCTCTGGGGTAACGAGCAGTACTTC; D: -; V: TRBV5-6; J: TRBJ2-7; size: -
CDR3: CASSPNYANTGELFF; DNA: TGTGCCAGCTCACCAAACTACGCGAACACCGGGGAGCTGTTTTTT; D: -; V: TRBV18; J: TRBJ2-2; size: -
CDR3: CASSSGTGWKLFF; DNA: TGTGCCAGCAGTTCCGGGACAGGGTGGAAACTGTTTTTT; D: TRBD1; V: TRBV25-1; J: TRBJ1-4; size: -
CDR3: CASSIASNEQYF; DNA: TGTGCCAGTAGTATAGCCTCCAACGAGCAGTACTTC; D: -; V: TRBV19; J: TRBJ2-7; size: few
CDR3: CSARGPETQYF; DNA: TGCAGTGCTAGGGGGCCGGAGACCCAGTACTTC; D: -; V: TRBV20-1; J: TRBJ2-5; size: -
CDR3: CASNFRGSGELFF; DNA: TGTGCCAGCAACTTCAGGGGGTCCGGGGAGCTGTTTTTT; D: TRBD1; V: TRBV9; J: TRBJ2-2; size: -
CDR3: CASSPRITGMETQYF; DNA: TGTGCCAGCAGCCCCAGAATAACAGGGATGGAGACCCAGTACTTC; D: -; V: TRBV27; J: TRBJ2-5; size: -
CDR3: CASSPHGQPQHF; DNA: TGTGCCAGCAGCCCCCATGGTCAGCCCCAGCATTTT; D: -; V: TRBV7-3; J: TRBJ1-5; size: hyperexpanded
CDR3: CASSSHMRETEAFF; DNA: TGTGCCAGCAGTTCCCATATGAGGGAGACTGAAGCTTTCTTT; D: -; V: TRBV6-6; J: TRBJ1-1; size: -
CDR3: CASSSNYRDREGQYF; DNA: TGTGCCAGCTCATCCAACTACCGGGACAGGGAAGGGCAGTACTTC; D: TRBD1; V: TRBV18; J: TRBJ2-7; size: few
CDR3: CASSVGGGAGNEQFF; DNA: TGTGCCAGCAGCGTAGGCGGGGGGGCAGGTAATGAGCAGTTCTTC; D: TRBD2; V: TRBV9; J: TRBJ2-1; size: once
CDR3: CASSLADRGRNEQFF; DNA: TGTGCCAGCAGCTTAGCGGACAGGGGGCGTAATGAGCAGTTCTTC; D: TRBD1; V: TRBV7-9; J: TRBJ2-1; size: few
CDR3: CASRLSWTGVVIQPQHF; DNA: TGTGCAAGTCGCTTATCTTGGACAGGGGTTGTGATTCAGCCCCAGCATTTT; D: -; V: TRBV12-2; J: TRBJ1-5; size: -
CDR3: CASRLPPSSGGSMGEQFF; DNA: TGTGCCAGCAGACTACCTCCTTCTAGCGGGGGCAGCATGGGTGAGCAGTTCTTC; D: TRBD2; V: TRBV16; J: TRBJ2-1; size: once
CDR3: CASSPGQGADGELFF; DNA: TGCGCCAGCAGCCCGGGACAGGGGGCTGACGGGGAGCTGTTTTTT; D: TRBD1; V: TRBV10-1; J: TRBJ2-2; size: -
CDR3: CAWVGEGSYEQYF; DNA: TGTGCCTGGGTGGGCGAGGGATCCTACGAGCAGTACTTC; D: -; V: TRBV30; J: TRBJ2-7; size: few
CDR3: CASRGLAGGSDTQYF; DNA: TGCGCCAGCAGGGGACTAGCGGGGGGAAGTGATACGCAGTATTTT; D: TRBD2; V: TRBV5-1; J: TRBJ2-3; size: -
CDR3: CSVEYDHQRNTIYF; DNA: TGCAGCGTTGAATATGACCACCAGAGAAACACCATATATTTT; D: -; V: TRBV29-1; J: TRBJ1-3; size: -
CDR3: CASSIVGTENYGYTF; DNA: TGTGCCAGTAGTATAGTTGGGACAGAAAACTATGGCTACACCTTC; D: TRBD1; V: TRBV19; J: TRBJ1-2; size: -